The clone carrying this TCR beta chain was counted between two and nine times. What it binds is not known. The CDR3 runs to 14 residues. The junction had 6 bases not matched to a gene; V was cut back by 3 bases and J by 7 bases. The data stem from a study of identical twins. TCRdb reanalysed the 5' RACE reads using MiXCR and keeps one entry per CDR3 protein. The sample lists approximately 890,000 distinct CDR3 sequences; more than 9% were seen once. Study-level results: Twins' surplus sharing was weaker for beta out-of-frame sequences.

The sample also formed part of further work on yellow fever vaccine responses in identical twins.

The sample was PBMCs. The J gene is TRBJ2-1, the V gene TRBV12-3 or TRBV12-4; TRBD1 aligns across 7 bases. The clonotype comes from a woman aged 18-30 years in good health. CDR3: CASSLIQGINEQFF. In DNA, the CDR3 is TGTGCCAGCAGTTTGATACAGGGGATAAATGAGCAGTTCTTC.